This is a list of T cell receptor beta chains from one sample in a study of preoperative IRX-2 immunotherapy in early breast cancer. Assay: immunoSEQ multiplex PCR; the TCRdb copy retains only in-frame clones and omits some. The data hold some 30,000 clones, with around 83% observed a single time. Specimen: lymph node tissue, collected from a patient treated with IRX-2 immunotherapy. The receptor source for this set is a human donor with breast cancer. Both conserved end residues are part of each CDR3.

v_gene	j_gene	CDR3aa
TRBV6-8	TRBJ2-7	CASTEQLHGQYF
TRBV12-5	TRBJ1-3	CASAGSGNTIYF
TRBV27	TRBJ2-7	CASRGHGASYEQYF
TRBV5-8	TRBJ2-5	CASSLGTGWTQYF
TRBV28	TRBJ2-7	CASEDSIPSYEQYF
TRBV6-8	TRBJ1-4	CASSYRGDKLFF
TRBV1	TRBJ2-7	CASSQDLGGLYEQYF
TRBV28	TRBJ1-5	CASAPGTRGGYSNQPQHF
TRBV6-8	TRBJ2-7	CASSLLGQGEGEWQYF
TRBV15	TRBJ1-1	CATSPGQGAMAAFF
TRBV30	TRBJ1-6	CAWSGGPVSPLHF
TRBV6-8	TRBJ1-3	CASSPNSGNTIYF
TRBV19	TRBJ1-3	CASSYQGVNGNTIYF
TRBV6-8	TRBJ2-1	CASSALAGNEQFF
TRBV6-8	TRBJ1-6	CASSYSPTGGGSPLHF
TRBV6-8	TRBJ2-1	CASVADPSYNEQFF
TRBV19	TRBJ1-4	CASSMVRGDEKLFF
TRBV30	TRBJ2-1	CAWSLAGADEQFF
TRBV7-7	TRBJ2-2	CASSSRVIPNTGELFF
TRBV28	TRBJ2-3	CASSSPAATGADTQYF
TRBV4-1	TRBJ2-1	CASSQGRGLAGEDEQFF
TRBV6-8	TRBJ1-5	CASSPGTLAQPQHF
TRBV6-4	TRBJ1-1	CASSYGGEAFF
TRBV29-1	TRBJ1-3	CSVSLAVGNTIYF